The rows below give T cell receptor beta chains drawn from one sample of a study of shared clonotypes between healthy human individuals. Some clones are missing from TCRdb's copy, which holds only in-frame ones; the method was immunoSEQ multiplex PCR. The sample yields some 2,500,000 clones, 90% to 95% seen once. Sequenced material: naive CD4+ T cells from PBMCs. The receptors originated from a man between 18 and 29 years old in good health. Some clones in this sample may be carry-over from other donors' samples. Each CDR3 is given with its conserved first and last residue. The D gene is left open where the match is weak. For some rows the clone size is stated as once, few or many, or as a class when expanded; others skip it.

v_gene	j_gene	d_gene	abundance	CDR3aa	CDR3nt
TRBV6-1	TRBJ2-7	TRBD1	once	CASRPGQGSHEQYF	TGTGCCAGCAGGCCGGGACAGGGGTCCCACGAGCAGTACTTC
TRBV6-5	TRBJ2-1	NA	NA	CASSYSGGGSYNEQFF	TGTGCCAGCAGTTACTCGGGCGGTGGGTCCTACAATGAGCAGTTCTTC
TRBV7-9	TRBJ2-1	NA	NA	CASSFSFGEQFF	TGTGCCAGCAGCTTTAGTTTCGGTGAGCAGTTCTTC
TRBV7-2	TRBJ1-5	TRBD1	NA	CASSLAETGGYQPQHF	TGTGCCAGCAGCTTAGCGGAGACAGGGGGCTATCAGCCCCAGCATTTT
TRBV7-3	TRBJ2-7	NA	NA	CASSLGRVWLVDEQYF	TGTGCCAGCAGCTTAGGTCGTGTCTGGCTGGTCGACGAGCAGTACTTC
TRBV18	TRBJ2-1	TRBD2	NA	CASSQGLAGENEQFF	TGTGCCAGCTCACAAGGACTAGCGGGAGAAAATGAGCAGTTCTTC
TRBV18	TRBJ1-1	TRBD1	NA	CATLRTGNTEAFF	TGTGCCACCCTCAGGACAGGGAACACTGAAGCTTTCTTT
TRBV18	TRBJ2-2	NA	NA	CASSPGQIGSTGELFF	TGTGCCAGCTCACCCGGCCAAATCGGAAGCACCGGGGAGCTGTTTTTT
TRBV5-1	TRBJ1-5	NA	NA	CASSLGARENQPQHF	TGCGCCAGCAGCTTGGGCGCCCGAGAAAATCAGCCCCAGCATTTT
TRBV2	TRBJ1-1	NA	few	CASRGRGRNTEAFF	TGTGCCAGCAGAGGAAGAGGGAGGAACACTGAAGCTTTCTTT
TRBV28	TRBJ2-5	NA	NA	CASQVGGGGETQYF	TGTGCCAGCCAGGTTGGGGGAGGGGGCGAGACCCAGTACTTC
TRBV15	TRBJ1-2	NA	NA	CATSRDYVGSDGYTF	TGTGCCACCAGCAGAGATTATGTCGGTAGTGATGGCTACACCTTC
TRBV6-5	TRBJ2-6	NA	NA	CASSYGSGANVLTF	TGTGCCAGCAGTTATGGCTCTGGGGCCAACGTCCTGACTTTC
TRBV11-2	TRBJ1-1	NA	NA	CASSLGVGIKAFF	TGTGCCAGCAGCTTAGGAGTCGGCATAAAAGCTTTCTTT
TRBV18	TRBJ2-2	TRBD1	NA	CASSPGQGRTGELFF	TGTGCCAGCTCGCCGGGACAGGGAAGGACCGGGGAGCTGTTTTTT
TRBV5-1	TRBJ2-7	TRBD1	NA	CASSARDRGFRTSSYEQYF	TGCGCCAGCAGCGCCCGGGACAGGGGGTTCCGCACGAGCTCCTACGAGCAGTACTTC
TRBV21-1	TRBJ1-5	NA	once	CASSYARDRVWQPQHF	TGTGCCAGCAGCTACGCCCGGGACAGGGTTTGGCAGCCCCAGCATTTT